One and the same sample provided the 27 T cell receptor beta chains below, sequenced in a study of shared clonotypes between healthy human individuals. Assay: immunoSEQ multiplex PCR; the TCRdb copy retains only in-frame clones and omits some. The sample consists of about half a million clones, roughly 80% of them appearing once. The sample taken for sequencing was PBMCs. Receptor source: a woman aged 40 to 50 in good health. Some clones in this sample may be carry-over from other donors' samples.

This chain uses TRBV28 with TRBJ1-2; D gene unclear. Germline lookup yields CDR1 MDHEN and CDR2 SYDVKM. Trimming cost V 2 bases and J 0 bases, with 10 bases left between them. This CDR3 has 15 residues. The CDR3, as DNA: TGTGCCAGCAGTTTAGCGGTCCTGACTAACTATGGCTACACCTTC. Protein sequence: CASSLAVLTNYGYTF.

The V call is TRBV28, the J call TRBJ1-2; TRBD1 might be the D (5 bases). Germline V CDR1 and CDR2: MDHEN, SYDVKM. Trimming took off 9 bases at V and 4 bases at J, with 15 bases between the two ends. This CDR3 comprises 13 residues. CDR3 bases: TGTGCCAGTTTGTCCCGGGGCCCCTATGGCTACACCTTC. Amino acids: CASLSRGPYGYTF.

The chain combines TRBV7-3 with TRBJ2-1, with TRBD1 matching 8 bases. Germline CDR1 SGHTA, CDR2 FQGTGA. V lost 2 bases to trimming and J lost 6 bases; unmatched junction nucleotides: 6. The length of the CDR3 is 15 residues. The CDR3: CASSLAGQGSNEQFF. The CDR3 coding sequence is TGTGCCAGCAGCTTAGCCGGACAGGGTAGCAATGAGCAGTTCTTC.

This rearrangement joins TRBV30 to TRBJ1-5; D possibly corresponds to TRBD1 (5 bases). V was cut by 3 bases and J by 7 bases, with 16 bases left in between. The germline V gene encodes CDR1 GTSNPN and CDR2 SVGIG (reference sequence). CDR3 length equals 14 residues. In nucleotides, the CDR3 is TGTGCCTGGAGCCGGGGGGTTTCGCGACAGCCCCAGCATTTT. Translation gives CAWSRGVSRQPQHF.

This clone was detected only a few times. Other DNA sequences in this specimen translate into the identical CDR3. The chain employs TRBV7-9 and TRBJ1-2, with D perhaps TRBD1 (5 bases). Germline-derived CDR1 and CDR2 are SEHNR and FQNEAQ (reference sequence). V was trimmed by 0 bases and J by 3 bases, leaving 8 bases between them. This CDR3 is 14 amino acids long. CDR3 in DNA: TGTGCCAGCAGCTTAGCCGGGGGGGACTATGGCTACACCTTC. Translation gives CASSLAGGDYGYTF.

The CDR3 loop reads CASRISGADTQYF. The DNA for the CDR3 is TGTGCCAGCAGGATCTCGGGGGCAGATACGCAGTATTTT. V is TRBV11-1 and J is TRBJ2-3; D may be TRBD2 (6 bases). The CDR3 covers 13 residues. The germline V gene has CDR1 SGHAT and CDR2 FQDESV (reference sequence). V was cut by 6 bases and J by 4 bases, with 11 bases left in between.

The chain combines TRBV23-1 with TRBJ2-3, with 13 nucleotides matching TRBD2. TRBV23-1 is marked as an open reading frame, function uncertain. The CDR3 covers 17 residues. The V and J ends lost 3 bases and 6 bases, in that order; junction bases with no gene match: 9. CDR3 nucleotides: TGCGCCAGCAGTCAGACCCGACTAGCGGGAGGTAATGATACGCAGTATTTT. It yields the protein CASSQTRLAGGNDTQYF.

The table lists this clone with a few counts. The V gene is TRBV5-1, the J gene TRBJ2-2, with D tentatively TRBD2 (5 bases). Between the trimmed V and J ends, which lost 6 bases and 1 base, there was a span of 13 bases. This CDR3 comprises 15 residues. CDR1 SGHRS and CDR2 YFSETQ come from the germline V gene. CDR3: CASTPGGGNTGELFF. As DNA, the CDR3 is TGCGCCAGCACCCCCGGCGGAGGGAACACCGGGGAGCTGTTTTTT.

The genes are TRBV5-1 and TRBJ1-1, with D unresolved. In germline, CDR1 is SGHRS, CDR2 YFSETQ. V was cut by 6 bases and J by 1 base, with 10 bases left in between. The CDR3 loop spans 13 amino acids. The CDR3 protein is CASNPGGNTEAFF. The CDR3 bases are TGCGCCAGCAACCCCGGAGGGAACACTGAAGCTTTCTTT.

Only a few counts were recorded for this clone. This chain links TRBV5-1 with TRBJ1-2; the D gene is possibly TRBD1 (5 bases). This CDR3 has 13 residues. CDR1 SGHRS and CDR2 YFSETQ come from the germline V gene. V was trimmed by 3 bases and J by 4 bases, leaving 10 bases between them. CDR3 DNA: TGCGCCAGCAGCTACGGGGCCAGCTATGGCTACACCTTC. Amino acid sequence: CASSYGASYGYTF.

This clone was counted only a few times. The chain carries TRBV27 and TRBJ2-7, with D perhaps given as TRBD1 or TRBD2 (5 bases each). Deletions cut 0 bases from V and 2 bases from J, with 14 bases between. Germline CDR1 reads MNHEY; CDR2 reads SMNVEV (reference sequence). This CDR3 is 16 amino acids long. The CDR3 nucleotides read TGTGCCAGCAGTTTATCGATAGGGACGTTGACCTACGAGCAGTACTTC. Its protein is CASSLSIGTLTYEQYF.

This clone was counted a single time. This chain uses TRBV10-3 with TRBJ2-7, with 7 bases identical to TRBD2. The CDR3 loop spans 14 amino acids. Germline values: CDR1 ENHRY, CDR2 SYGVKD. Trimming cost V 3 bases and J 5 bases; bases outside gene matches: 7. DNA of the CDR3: TGTGCCATCAGTGAAGTGGCGGGAGTAGACGAGCAGTACTTC. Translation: CAISEVAGVDEQYF.

DNA of the CDR3: TGTGCCAGCAGTTACTCGATCATACAAGAGACCCAGTACTTC. This gives the protein CASSYSIIQETQYF. V usage is TRBV6-5 and J usage is TRBJ2-5; D is unclear. Per germline, CDR1 MNHEY and CDR2 SVGAGI. There are 14 residues in the CDR3. V was pared by 0 bases and J by 2 bases, with 7 bases between.

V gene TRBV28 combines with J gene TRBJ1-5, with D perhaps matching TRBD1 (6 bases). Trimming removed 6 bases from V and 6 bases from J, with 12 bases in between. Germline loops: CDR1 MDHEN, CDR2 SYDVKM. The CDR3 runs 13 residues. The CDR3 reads CASRSQGGQPQHF. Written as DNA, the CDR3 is TGTGCCAGCAGATCACAGGGAGGTCAGCCCCAGCATTTT. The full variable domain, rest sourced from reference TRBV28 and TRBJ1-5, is DVKVTQSSRYLVKRTGEKVFLECVQDMDHENMFWYRQDPGLGLRLIYFSYDVKMKEKGDIPEGYSVSREKKERFSLILESASTNQTSMYLCASRSQGGQPQHFGDGTRLSIL.

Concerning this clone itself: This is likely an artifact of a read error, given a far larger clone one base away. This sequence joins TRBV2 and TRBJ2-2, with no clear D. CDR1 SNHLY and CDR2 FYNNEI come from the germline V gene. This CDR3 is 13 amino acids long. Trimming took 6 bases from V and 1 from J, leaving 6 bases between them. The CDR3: CASRARNTGELFF. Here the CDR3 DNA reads TGTGCCAGCAGGGCTCGGAACACCGGGGAGCTGTTTTTT.

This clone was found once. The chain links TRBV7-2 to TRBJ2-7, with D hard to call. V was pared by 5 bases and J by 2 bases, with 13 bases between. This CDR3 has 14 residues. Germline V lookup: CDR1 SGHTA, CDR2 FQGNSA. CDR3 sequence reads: CASSQGIGPYEQYF. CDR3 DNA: TGTGCCAGCAGCCAAGGGATCGGGCCCTACGAGCAGTACTTC.

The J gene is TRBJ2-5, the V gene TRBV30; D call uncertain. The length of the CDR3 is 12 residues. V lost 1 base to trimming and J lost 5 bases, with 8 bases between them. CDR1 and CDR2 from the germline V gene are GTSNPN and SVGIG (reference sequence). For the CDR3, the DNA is TGTGCCTGGAGTGGGGTCGGGGAGACCCAGTACTTC. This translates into CAWSGVGETQYF. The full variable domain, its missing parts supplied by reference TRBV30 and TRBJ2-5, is SQTIHQWPATLVQPVGSPLSLECTVEGTSNPNLYWYRQAAGRGLQLLFYSVGIGQISSEVPQNLSASRPQDRQFILSSKKLLLSDSGFYLCAWSGVGETQYFGPGTRLLVL.

The CDR3 nucleotides are TGTGCCAGCACGATAAAGCGGGCTAGCTCCTACAATGAGCAGTTCTTC. As protein: CASTIKRASSYNEQFF. This rearrangement joins TRBV5-4 to TRBJ2-1; possibly TRBD2 for D (6 bases). V lost 6 bases and J 0 bases, leaving 16 bases between the germline ends. The germline gives CDR1 SGHNT, CDR2 YYREEE (reference sequence). This CDR3 is 16 amino acids long. Filled out from reference TRBV5-4 and TRBJ2-1, the complete variable domain reads ETGVTQSPTHLIKTRGQQVTLRCSSQSGHNTVSWYQQALGQGPQFIFQYYREEENGRGNFPPRFSGLQFPNYSSELNVNALELDDSALYLCASTIKRASSYNEQFFGPGTRLTVL.

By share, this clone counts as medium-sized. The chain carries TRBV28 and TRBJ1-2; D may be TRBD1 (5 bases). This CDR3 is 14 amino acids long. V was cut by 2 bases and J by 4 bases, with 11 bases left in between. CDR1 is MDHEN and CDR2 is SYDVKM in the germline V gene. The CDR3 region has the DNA TGTGCCAGCAGTTTAACATCAGGGCTCTATGGCTACACCTTC. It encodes CASSLTSGLYGYTF.

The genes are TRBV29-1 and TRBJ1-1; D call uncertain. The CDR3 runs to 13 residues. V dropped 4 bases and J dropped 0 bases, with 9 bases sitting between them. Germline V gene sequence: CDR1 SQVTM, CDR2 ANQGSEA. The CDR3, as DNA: TGCAGCGTTGGATTGCGGATGAACACTGAAGCTTTCTTT. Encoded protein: CSVGLRMNTEAFF.

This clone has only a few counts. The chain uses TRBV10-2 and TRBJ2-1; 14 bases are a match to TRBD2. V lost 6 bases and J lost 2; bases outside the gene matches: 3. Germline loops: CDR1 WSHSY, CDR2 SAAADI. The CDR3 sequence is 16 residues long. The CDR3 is CASRTSGRGAYNEQFF. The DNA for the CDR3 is TGCGCCAGCAGGACTAGCGGGAGGGGGGCCTACAATGAGCAGTTCTTC.

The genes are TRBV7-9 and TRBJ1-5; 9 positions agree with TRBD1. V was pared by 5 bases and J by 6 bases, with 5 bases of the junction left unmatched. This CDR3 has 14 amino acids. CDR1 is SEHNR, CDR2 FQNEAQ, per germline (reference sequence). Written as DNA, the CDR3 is TGTGCCAGCAGCCGCGAGGGACAGGGTCAGCCCCAGCATTTT. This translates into CASSREGQGQPQHF.

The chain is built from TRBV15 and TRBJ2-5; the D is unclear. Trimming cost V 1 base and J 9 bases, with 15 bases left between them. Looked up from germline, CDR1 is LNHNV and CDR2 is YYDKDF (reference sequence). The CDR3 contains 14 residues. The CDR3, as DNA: TGTGCCACCAGCAGAGGTGACCCAACTGCAGCCCAGTACTTC. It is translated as CATSRGDPTAAQYF.

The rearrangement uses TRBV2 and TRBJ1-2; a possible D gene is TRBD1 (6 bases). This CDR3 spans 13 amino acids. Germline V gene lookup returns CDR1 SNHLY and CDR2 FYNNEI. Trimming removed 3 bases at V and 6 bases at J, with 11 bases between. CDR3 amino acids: CASSDRGMDGYTF. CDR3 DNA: TGTGCCAGCAGTGACAGGGGTATGGATGGCTACACCTTC.

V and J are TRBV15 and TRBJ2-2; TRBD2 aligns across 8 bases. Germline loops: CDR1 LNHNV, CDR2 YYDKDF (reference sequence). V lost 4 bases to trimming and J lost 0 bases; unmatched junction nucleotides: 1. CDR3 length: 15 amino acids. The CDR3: CATSMGLANTGELFF. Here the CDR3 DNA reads TGTGCCACCAGCATGGGACTAGCGAACACCGGGGAGCTGTTTTTT.

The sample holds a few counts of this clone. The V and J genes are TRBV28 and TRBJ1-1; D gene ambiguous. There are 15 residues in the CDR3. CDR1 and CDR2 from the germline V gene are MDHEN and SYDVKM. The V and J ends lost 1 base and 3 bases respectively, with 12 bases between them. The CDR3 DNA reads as TGTGCCAGCAGTTTATACGGAAGAGAGGACACTGAAGCTTTCTTT. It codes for CASSLYGREDTEAFF.

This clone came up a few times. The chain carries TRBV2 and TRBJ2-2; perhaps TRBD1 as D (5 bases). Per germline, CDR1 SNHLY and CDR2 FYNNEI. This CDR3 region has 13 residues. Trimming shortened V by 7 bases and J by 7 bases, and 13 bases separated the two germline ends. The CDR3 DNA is TGTGCCAGCACACTGACAGTGAGCGGGGAGCTGTTTTTT. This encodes CASTLTVSGELFF. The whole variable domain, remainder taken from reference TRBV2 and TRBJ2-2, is EPEVTQTPSHQVTQMGQEVILRCVPISNHLYFYWYRQILGQKVEFLVSFYNNEISEKSEIFDDQFSVERPDGSNFTLKIRSTKLEDSAMYFCASTLTVSGELFFGEGSRLTVL.